A single sample is the source of the 16 T cell receptor beta chains below, sequenced in a study of shared clonotypes between healthy human individuals (dated by TCRdb to the early 2020s). The library was built by means of the immunoSEQ multiplex PCR assay. Drawn from immuneACCESS, this table holds only the in-frame rearrangements with V and J called that TCRdb kept. Clones are partly lost; checked studies trace under half to an unresolved V gene and leave the rest unexplained. This sample comprises about 1.1 million clones, 78% of them detected only once. The top ten clones comprise 0.61% of the sample. The sample consisted of memory CD4+ T cells from PBMCs. The cell subset or site label on this specimen signifies: CD45RA-negative fraction. These TCRs come from a man aged 18 to 29 in good health. Some clones in this sample may be carry-over from other donors' samples.

The chain recombines TRBV27 with TRBJ2-7; D not certain. V was pared by 5 bases and J by 0 bases, with 8 bases between. Germline CDR1 is MNHEY and CDR2 is SMNVEV (reference sequence). The CDR3 is made up of 13 amino acids. The CDR3, as DNA: TGTGCCAGCAGTGTAGCATACTCCTACGAGCAGTACTTC. It encodes CASSVAYSYEQYF.

The rearrangement uses TRBV11-2 and TRBJ2-1; TRBD2 matches at 10 bases. The ends lost 5 bases at V and 3 bases at J; junction bases unmatched: 7. Per the germline V gene, CDR1 is SGHAT and CDR2 is FQNNGV. The CDR3 is 16 amino acids. CDR3 residues: CASSPRAGGFYNEQFF. The CDR3 DNA reads TGTGCCAGCAGCCCGCGAGCGGGAGGGTTCTACAATGAGCAGTTCTTC.

This chain joins TRBV27 and TRBJ2-5; the match to TRBD1 covers 9 bases. The V and J ends lost 2 bases and 5 bases, in that order; junction bases with no gene match: 6. Germline V gives CDR1 MNHEY, CDR2 SMNVEV (reference sequence). This CDR3 spans 15 amino acids. CDR3 amino acids: CASSLTGTGRETQYF. The DNA of the CDR3 is TGTGCCAGCAGTTTAACCGGGACAGGGAGGGAGACCCAGTACTTC.

The genes are TRBV25-1 and TRBJ2-2; 7 nucleotides line up with TRBD1. CDR3 size: 14 residues. Trimming cost V 2 bases and J 4 bases; bases outside gene matches: 1. In germline, CDR1 is MGHDK, CDR2 SYGVNS. CDR3 sequence: CASSEAGGTGELFF. CDR3 bases: TGTGCCAGCAGTGAAGCAGGGGGCACCGGGGAGCTGTTTTTT.

This chain uses TRBV28 with TRBJ2-1; D possibly corresponds to TRBD2 (6 bases). V lost 6 bases, J lost 7 bases, and 22 bases lay in between. Germline V gene data show CDR1 as MDHEN and CDR2 as SYDVKM. The length of the CDR3 is 16 residues. CDR3 DNA: TGTGCCAGCAGCCCCACAGTGGGAGGAGGTAGTAATGAGCAGTTCTTC. This codes for CASSPTVGGGSNEQFF.

The chain recombines TRBV19 with TRBJ1-1, with no clear D. V was cut by 5 bases and J by 9 bases, with 10 bases left in between. The CDR3 length is 11 residues. Germline CDR1 and CDR2: LNHDA and SQIVND (reference sequence). Written as DNA, the CDR3 is TGTGCCAGTAGTTTTACCCAGAAAGCTTTCTTT. Its protein product is CASSFTQKAFF.

This chain joins TRBV7-3 and TRBJ2-1; 7 bases line up with TRBD2. The CDR3 loop spans 15 amino acids. J was trimmed by 4 bases and V by 4 bases; bases with no gene match: 7. Germline CDR1 reads SGHTA; CDR2 reads FQGTGA. DNA for the CDR3: TGTGCCAGCAGCTCCGGGACTACCATATACAATGAGCAGTTCTTC. It specifies CASSSGTTIYNEQFF.

The chain uses TRBV7-8 and TRBJ2-3; D is possibly TRBD2 (6 bases). V dropped 0 bases and J dropped 2 bases, with 15 bases sitting between them. Per germline, CDR1 SGHVS and CDR2 FQNEAQ. CDR3 length: 17 residues. The CDR3 protein is CASSLAGTPSNTDTQYF. The CDR3 DNA is TGTGCCAGCAGCTTAGCGGGGACTCCATCGAACACAGATACGCAGTATTTT. Complete variable domain (other parts from reference TRBV7-8 and TRBJ2-3): GAGVSQSPRYKVAKRGQDVALRCDPISGHVSLFWYQQALGQGPEFLTYFQNEAQLDKSGLPSDRFFAERPEGSVSTLKIQRTQQEDSAVYLCASSLAGTPSNTDTQYFGPGTRLTVL.

This clone was seen just once. Other DNA sequences in the same sample also yield this CDR3. This chain links TRBV5-6 with TRBJ2-7, with D hard to call. This CDR3 contains 13 residues. The germline V gene has CDR1 SGHDT and CDR2 YYEEEE. Trimming removed 0 bases at V and 2 bases at J, with 6 bases between. Here the CDR3 reads CASSLGRTYEQYF. CDR3 DNA sequence: TGTGCCAGCAGCTTGGGGCGGACCTACGAGCAGTACTTC.

This sequence joins TRBV28 and TRBJ2-2; weak D call: TRBD1 (6 bases). The germline gives CDR1 MDHEN, CDR2 SYDVKM. Trimming removed 5 bases at V and 9 bases at J, with 25 bases between. The CDR3 extends over 17 amino acids. The CDR3 sequence is CASSTLKQGRGTRELFF. The CDR3 coding sequence is TGTGCCAGCAGTACCCTAAAACAGGGTAGGGGGACCCGGGAGCTGTTTTTT.

V is TRBV6-6 and J is TRBJ2-5; a weak D match, TRBD2 (5 bases). The CDR3 runs to 15 residues. Trimming pared 5 bases from V and 1 base from J, leaving 14 bases between. Germline V CDR1 and CDR2: MNHNY, SVGAGI (reference sequence). In nucleotides, the CDR3 is TGTGCCAGCAGTCTTTCGACGGGAACCCAAGAGACCCAGTACTTC. Translating gives CASSLSTGTQETQYF.

The V and J genes are TRBV18 and TRBJ1-1; D is unclear. Trimming removed 6 bases from V and 1 base from J, with 12 bases in between. CDR1 is KGHSH, CDR2 LQKENI, per germline. The CDR3 consists of 14 residues. The CDR3: CASSPWGENTEAFF. CDR3 coding DNA: TGTGCCAGCTCCCCCTGGGGAGAGAACACTGAAGCTTTCTTT.

The rearrangement uses TRBV4-1 and TRBJ2-1; D perhaps matches TRBD2 (5 bases). Trimming removed 0 bases at V and 1 base at J, with 10 bases between. This CDR3 has 16 amino acids. Germline V gives CDR1 MGHRA, CDR2 YSYEKL. CDR3 loop: CASSQDFGGSYNEQFF. CDR3 DNA: TGCGCCAGCAGCCAAGATTTCGGCGGGTCCTACAATGAGCAGTTCTTC.

This clone was counted a single time. The V gene is TRBV28, the J gene TRBJ2-7; D is ambiguous. Germline assignment: CDR1 MDHEN and CDR2 SYDVKM. The CDR3 is made up of 17 amino acids. V gave up 7 bases and J gave up 1 base, with 23 bases separating them. The CDR3 loop is CASTPRAGSPHSYEQYF. The CDR3 nucleotides are TGTGCCAGCACCCCCCGAGCCGGTAGTCCCCATTCCTACGAGCAGTACTTC.

The chain recombines TRBV28 with TRBJ2-3; D could derive from TRBD1 or TRBD2 (5 bases each). Trimming removed 4 bases from V and 5 bases from J, with 13 bases in between. This CDR3 is 14 amino acids long. Germline CDR1 MDHEN, CDR2 SYDVKM. The CDR3, as DNA: TGTGCCAGCAGTTCCCCCGGGACCAGAGATACGCAGTATTTT. Its translation: CASSSPGTRDTQYF.

Note on this clone: The same CDR3 arises from other DNA sequences in this sample as well. CDR3 sequence (DNA): TGTGCCAGCAGCTCCAGGGCCACTAATGAAAAACTGTTTTTT. Translating gives CASSSRATNEKLFF. V is TRBV7-9 and J is TRBJ1-4; TRBD1 is a possible D gene (5 bases). There are 14 residues in the CDR3. Germline-derived CDR1 and CDR2 are SEHNR and FQNEAQ (reference sequence). Trimming pared 4 bases from V and 2 bases from J, leaving 8 bases between.